This is a list of T cell receptor beta chains from one sample in a study of vaccination effects on CD4 cells after COVID-19. The repertoire was sequenced with immunoSEQ multiplex PCR; TCRdb's copy has only in-frame clones and lacks some. The sample lists 63,000 or so clones; around 72% were seen once. Antigen specificity for these receptors is unknown. Material: CD4+ T cells from PBMCs cultured with HIV peptides, obtained before COVID-19 vaccination. These receptor sequences come from a human donor who had a prior SARS-CoV-2 infection. The CDR3 runs from the conserved cysteine through the conserved F or W. Fields, in order: D gene, J gene, clone size, V gene, CDR3 DNA, CDR3 protein. The D gene is left open where the match is weak. Clone size is shown for a subset of rows, as once, few, many or a class of expanded clone.

>.|TRBJ2-3|.|TRBV9
TGTGCCAGCAGCGTAGAAGCGCACACAGATACGCAGTATTTT
CASSVEAHTDTQYF
>TRBD2|TRBJ2-1|.|TRBV14
TGTGCCAGCAGCCGCTCACTAGCGGGAGCGGATGAGCAGTTCTTC
CASSRSLAGADEQFF
>TRBD1|TRBJ1-1|.|TRBV5-1
TGCGCCAGCAGCTTGGAGGGCAGGGGGGATACTGAAGCTTTCTTT
CASSLEGRGDTEAFF
>TRBD2|TRBJ2-3|.|TRBV6-4
TGTGCCAGCAGTGGGACTAGCGGGGGCACAGATACGCAGTATTTT
CASSGTSGGTDTQYF
>.|TRBJ1-2|.|TRBV7-8
TGTGCCAGCAGCTTACGTGTCAACTATGGCTACACCTTC
CASSLRVNYGYTF
>.|TRBJ2-1|.|TRBV18
TGTGCCAGCTCACGCGGACGGAGCTCCTACAATGAGCAGTTCTTC
CASSRGRSSYNEQFF
>TRBD2|TRBJ2-7|.|TRBV15
TGTGCCACCAGCAGAGATTTCGGGACTAGCTCCGAGCAGTACTTC
CATSRDFGTSSEQYF
>TRBD2|TRBJ2-4|.|TRBV30
TGTGCCTGGAGGGTTAGCGGGGGAAACATTCAGTACTTC
CAWRVSGGNIQYF
>.|TRBJ1-2|once|TRBV6-6
TGTGCCAGCAGGGGTCACGGCCGAGGGGCTCGGCTTGGCTACACCTTC
CASRGHGRGARLGYTF
>TRBD2|TRBJ2-3|few|TRBV18
TGTGCCAGCTCACCGACGGGAGGGCGTGTTACAGATACGCAGTATTTT
CASSPTGGRVTDTQYF
>.|TRBJ2-3|.|TRBV5-8
TGTGCCAGCAGCTTCGGGGGTGTAACAGATACGCAGTATTTT
CASSFGGVTDTQYF
>.|TRBJ2-2|.|TRBV15
TGTGCCACCAGCAGAGTGGGGCAGATCACCGGGGAGCTGTTTTTT
CATSRVGQITGELFF
>.|TRBJ2-5|.|TRBV18
TGTGCCAGCTCACCACAGAGGGAGACCCAGTACTTC
CASSPQRETQYF
>.|TRBJ2-6|.|TRBV5-1
TGCGCCAGCAGCTTGGTAGGGGCTAGCCTACCATCTGGGGCCAACGTCCTGACTTTC
CASSLVGASLPSGANVLTF
>.|TRBJ1-1|.|TRBV6-5
TGTGCCAGCAGCCCCCTTGGCGGGGGCACTGAAGCTTTCTTT
CASSPLGGGTEAFF
>TRBD2|TRBJ2-7|.|TRBV4-3
TGCGCCAGCAGCCGAGGACTAGCGGGAGAATACGAGCAGTACTTC
CASSRGLAGEYEQYF
>TRBD2|TRBJ2-3|.|TRBV19
TGTGCCAGTAGTATAGGACTAGCGAGCACAGATACGCAGTATTTT
CASSIGLASTDTQYF
>.|TRBJ2-1|.|TRBV2
TGTGCCAGCGAAGGGAGGGGACACGGGGTCTTC
CASEGRGHGVF
>TRBD1|TRBJ2-6|.|TRBV10-3
TGTGCCATACGGGACAGGGGAGATGGGGCCAACGTCCTGACTTTC
CAIRDRGDGANVLTF
>TRBD1|TRBJ2-1|.|TRBV10-3
TGTGCCATCAGAACTGGGACAGGGGATGAGCAGTTCTTC
CAIRTGTGDEQFF
>TRBD1|TRBJ1-5|.|TRBV7-9
TGTGCCAGCAGCCAAGGGACAGGGAATCAGCCCCAGCATTTT
CASSQGTGNQPQHF
>.|TRBJ1-1|.|TRBV5-4
TGTGCCAGCAGCGGGATGGACAGACCGAACACTGAAGCTTTCTTT
CASSGMDRPNTEAFF
>.|TRBJ2-1|.|TRBV21-1
TGTGCCAGCAGCAGCCCGGGACTAGCGGGAGTTAAGGATGAGCAGTTCTTC
CASSSPGLAGVKDEQFF
>.|TRBJ2-7|.|TRBV11-3
TGTGCCAGCAGCTTAGTACGGACAGCGGCCGCCTACGAGCAGTACTTC
CASSLVRTAAAYEQYF
>TRBD2|TRBJ2-3|.|TRBV4-3
TGCGCCAGCAGCCCAGCGGGAGCCCCAGATACGCAGTATTTT
CASSPAGAPDTQYF
>.|TRBJ1-1|.|TRBV5-1
TGCGCCAGCAGCTTGGGGCTGAACACTGAAGCTTTCTTT
CASSLGLNTEAFF
>.|TRBJ2-2|.|TRBV2
TGTGCCGGCGGGACAGACGCGAACACCGGGGAGCTGTTTTTT
CAGGTDANTGELFF
>TRBD2|TRBJ2-1|.|TRBV11-3
TGTGCCAGCAGCAGAACCCTAGCGGGAAACAATGAGCAGTTCTTC
CASSRTLAGNNEQFF
>.|TRBJ1-2|.|TRBV5-6
TGTGCCAGCAGCTGGGGCCCTGACACTTATGGCTACACCTTC
CASSWGPDTYGYTF
>.|TRBJ1-6|.|TRBV4-2
TGTGCCAGCAGCCAAGGACCGGCAGGATTTAATTCACCCCTCCACTTT
CASSQGPAGFNSPLHF
>.|TRBJ1-2|.|TRBV6-2/TRBV6-3
TGTGCCAGCAGTGAGGACGGCAACTATGGCTACACCTTC
CASSEDGNYGYTF
>TRBD1|TRBJ1-5|.|TRBV5-6
TGTGCCAGACGACAGGGAAGGGGTAGCAATCAGCCCCAGCATTTT
CARRQGRGSNQPQHF
>TRBD2|TRBJ2-1|few|TRBV5-1
TGCGCCAGCATCCCCGGGACTAGCGGTCTGAGTGAGCAGTTCTTC
CASIPGTSGLSEQFF
>TRBD1|TRBJ1-1|few|TRBV27
TGTGCCAGCAGTTTACCGTCAGGGGGCGGCACTGAAGCTTTCTTT
CASSLPSGGGTEAFF
>.|TRBJ1-5|few|TRBV5-8
TGTGCCAGCAGCTTTTTCGGACGGGAAGATCAGCCCCAGCATTTT
CASSFFGREDQPQHF
>.|TRBJ1-4|.|TRBV5-1
TGCGCCAGCAGCCTTGGGCGGATTAATGAAAAACTGTTTTTT
CASSLGRINEKLFF
>.|TRBJ2-3|.|TRBV6-5
TGTGCCAGCAGTTACTCGCCAGCTAGCACAGATACGCAGTATTTT
CASSYSPASTDTQYF
>.|TRBJ2-5|.|TRBV4-2
TGTGCCAGCAGCCAAGATCTTTGGCGGCAAGAGACCCAGTACTTC
CASSQDLWRQETQYF
>TRBD1|TRBJ1-5|.|TRBV6-5
TGTGCCAGCAGTTACACAGGGGTTTTTGATCAGCCCCAGCATTTT
CASSYTGVFDQPQHF
>.|TRBJ1-1|.|TRBV5-1
TGCGCCAGCAGCTTAGGGGCACCGAGGGGCGAAGCTTTCTTT
CASSLGAPRGEAFF
>TRBD1|TRBJ1-2|.|TRBV5-5
TGTGCCAGCAGCTCGCAGGGGGTGGGCCCCTATGGCTACACCTTC
CASSSQGVGPYGYTF
>TRBD2|TRBJ2-1|few|TRBV4-1
TGCGCCAGCAGCCAAGGGCCCGCGGGGGGGCAGGGTATTGAGCAGTTCTTC
CASSQGPAGGQGIEQFF
>.|TRBJ2-2|.|TRBV7-2
TGTGCCAGCAGCCCCGGACTTAACACCGGGGAGCTGTTTTTT
CASSPGLNTGELFF
>TRBD2|TRBJ2-5|.|TRBV20-1
TGCAGTGCTAGTTCAGGTCGAGCGGGGGAGGAAGAGACCCAGTACTTC
CSASSGRAGEEETQYF
>.|TRBJ2-5|.|TRBV20-1
TGCAGTGCTAGTTGGACACCCCAAGAGACCCAGTACTTC
CSASWTPQETQYF
>.|TRBJ1-2|.|TRBV6-5
TGTGCCAGCAGTTACTCTAGGCAAGCACTAAATGGCTACACCTTC
CASSYSRQALNGYTF
>TRBD1|TRBJ2-3|.|TRBV7-2
TGTGCCAGCAGCCTGACAGGGGGTATTGAGGATACGCAGTATTTT
CASSLTGGIEDTQYF
>.|TRBJ1-2|.|TRBV3-1/TRBV3-2
TGTGCCAGCAGCCAAGAGGGGAGCGGCTACACCTTC
CASSQEGSGYTF
>.|TRBJ1-1|.|TRBV6-1
TGTGCCAGCAGTGAAGGAATCGGGGAAAGAGCTTTCTTT
CASSEGIGERAFF
>.|TRBJ2-7|.|TRBV18
TGTGCCAGCTCACCGCGGTCCAGGGGTACCTACGAGCAGTACTTC
CASSPRSRGTYEQYF
>.|TRBJ2-2|.|TRBV4-1
TGCGCCAGCAGCGAAGAAGTCCCCGTTCGGGGGCCCGGGGAGCTGTTTTTT
CASSEEVPVRGPGELFF
>TRBD2|TRBJ2-1|.|TRBV9
TGTGCCAGCAGCCCTACGGGGGGGCTTTACAATGAGCAGTTCTTC
CASSPTGGLYNEQFF